This TCR beta chain was obtained from a study of CDR3 diversity in severe acne. Germline V gene sequence: CDR1 SEHNR, CDR2 FQNEAQ (reference sequence). The CDR3 comprises 9 residues, both ends counted. Points on this clonotype: Since no conserved phenylalanine or tryptophan closes the CDR3, a read error is the likely cause. It is unclear where the CDR3 begins or ends on the DNA, so no DNA is shown, and the CDR3 is as TCRdb lists it.

TCRdb re-called the PCR reads with MiXCR, one entry per CDR3 protein. The sample includes about 85,000 distinct CDR3 sequences, about half of them seen just once. The receptor was derived from a male donor in good health, serving as a control. Sample: blood. V and J are TRBV7-9 and TRBJ1-1; the D call TRBD1 from the table was never checked on the DNA. The CDR3 is CASSLVQGG.